The source of this TCR beta chain is a study of human T cells and chemical hapten exposure. Germline V lookup: CDR1 SQVTM, CDR2 ANQGSEA. With 1 base removed from V and 4 bases from J, the gap between germline ends came to 7 bases. The CDR3 contains 12 residues. In the authors' workflow: Sampled TCR counts reached a median of roughly 90,000 per sample, with values ranging from roughly 23,224 to 700,000. MiXCR, run by TCRdb on the RACE reads, gives a single entry per CDR3 protein. The V and J calls here are based on TCRdb, not the publication. The sample has around 45,000 distinct CDR3 sequences, approximately 4% seen once. Time point reported: healthy volunteer bleed at 6 weeks. Before extraction, the whole blood was not fractionated, and total RNA was taken from it. Study-level findings and limits: No shift was seen in TCRs above 1 in 1000 frequency with DPC sensitization.

At least ten counts were recorded for this clonotype. Its antigen remains unknown. What was sequenced was whole blood. The receptor was derived from a human donor in good health. Some clones in this sample may be carry-over from other donors' samples. The rearrangement links TRBV29-1 to TRBJ1-2, with no clear D. CDR3 amino acids: CSVEGEVYGYTF. For the CDR3, the DNA is TGCAGCGTTGAAGGGGAAGTCTATGGCTACACCTTC.